This is a list of T cell receptor beta chains from one sample in a study of regulatory T cells in long-lasting Graves disease. In TCRdb, the multiplex PCR reads were re-called with MiXCR into one record per CDR3 protein. The table includes hundreds of thousands of distinct CDR3 sequences, roughly 23% detected once. The sequencing here drew on peripheral blood mononuclear cells (PBMCs), taken when the disease was refractory, from a patient treated with antithyroid drugs. The receptor source for this set is a female donor with Graves disease. The CDR3 runs from the conserved cysteine through the conserved F or W. A D gene is named only where the DNA matches it firmly. Size is omitted from some rows. Given values are once, few, many or a class for expanded clones.

>TRBV9|.|TRBJ2-5|.
CASSVEVGGEETQYF
TGTGCCAGCAGCGTAGAAGTGGGAGGAGAAGAGACCCAGTACTTC
>TRBV6-1|.|TRBJ1-1|many
CASSAGAFF
TGTGCCAGCAGTGCAGGAGCTTTCTTT
>TRBV5-1|.|TRBJ2-2|many
CASSFSDTGELFF
TGCGCCAGCAGCTTCTCGGACACCGGGGAGCTGTTTTTT
>TRBV20-1|.|TRBJ1-2|few
CSAVDTGFYGYTF
TGCAGTGCTGTGGACACGGGGTTCTATGGCTACACCTTC
>TRBV2|.|TRBJ2-5|.
CASSERQEETQYF
TGTGCCAGCAGTGAAAGACAGGAGGAGACCCAGTACTTC
>TRBV11-2|.|TRBJ2-1|few
CASSLTGLSDEQFF
TGTGCCAGCAGCTTAACAGGGCTATCCGATGAGCAGTTCTTC
>TRBV7-9|TRBD2|TRBJ2-2|.
CASSSRLAGQTGELFF
TGTGCCAGCAGCTCCAGACTAGCGGGACAGACCGGGGAGCTGTTTTTT
>TRBV7-9|TRBD1|TRBJ1-4|.
CASGRGSDNEKLFF
TGTGCCAGCGGCAGGGGGTCAGATAATGAAAAACTGTTTTTT
>TRBV30|TRBD1|TRBJ2-7|.
CAWSDDRGPTYEQYF
TGTGCCTGGAGCGACGACAGGGGGCCAACCTACGAGCAGTACTTC
>TRBV14|.|TRBJ2-5|.
CASSQDGSAGETQYF
TGTGCCAGCAGCCAAGATGGGTCGGCAGGGGAGACCCAGTACTTC
>TRBV20-1|TRBD2|TRBJ2-5|few
CSADPKTSGGETQYF
TGCAGTGCCGATCCGAAGACTAGCGGGGGGGAGACCCAGTACTTC
>TRBV27|TRBD1|TRBJ1-6|few
CASSYRDRYNSPLHF
TGTGCCAGCAGTTACCGGGACAGATATAATTCACCCCTCCACTTT
>TRBV20-1|.|TRBJ1-5|.
CSAPSSSGGSQHF
TGCAGTGCTCCGAGTTCCAGTGGCGGGTCCCAGCATTTT
>TRBV5-1|TRBD1|TRBJ2-2|few
CASRRDRGIGELFF
TGCGCCAGCCGACGGGACAGGGGGATCGGGGAGCTGTTTTTT
>TRBV6-1|.|TRBJ2-7|many
CASSESGPYEQYF
TGTGCCAGCAGTGAAAGCGGACCCTACGAGCAGTACTTC
>TRBV10-2|TRBD2|TRBJ2-5|.
CASSESGRQRTQYF
TGCGCCAGCAGTGAATCCGGGAGGCAGCGGACCCAGTACTTC
>TRBV12-3/TRBV12-4|TRBD1|TRBJ2-3|few
CASKLRQGADTQYF
TGTGCCAGCAAATTGAGACAGGGCGCAGATACGCAGTATTTT
>TRBV4-1|.|TRBJ2-2|.
CASSHGRGVGELFF
TGCGCCAGCAGCCACGGCAGGGGCGTCGGGGAGCTGTTTTTT
>TRBV5-1|TRBD1|TRBJ1-5|few
CASSFGTGDQPQHF
TGCGCCAGCAGCTTTGGTACAGGGGATCAGCCCCAGCATTTT
>TRBV20-1|TRBD2|TRBJ2-3|many
CSACKAGPTDTQYF
TGCAGTGCCTGCAAAGCGGGGCCCACAGATACGCAGTATTTT
>TRBV15|TRBD2|TRBJ2-2|.
CATSRAAEQGGARELFF
TGTGCCACCAGCAGAGCTGCAGAGCAGGGAGGGGCCAGGGAGCTGTTTTTT
>TRBV6-1|.|TRBJ1-5|.
CASTSQGDQPQHF
TGTGCCAGCACCTCACAGGGAGATCAGCCCCAGCATTTT
>TRBV2|.|TRBJ2-4|many
CASSERTTKNIQYF
TGTGCCAGCAGTGAAAGGACGACCAAAAACATTCAGTACTTC
>TRBV6-5|.|TRBJ1-5|many
CASSFPDKEREHF
TGTGCCAGCAGTTTCCCGGACAAGGAGAGGGAGCATTTT
>TRBV19|.|TRBJ1-4|.
CASQNIGLNEKLFF
TGTGCCTCCCAAAACATCGGGCTGAATGAAAAACTGTTTTTT
>TRBV7-9|.|TRBJ2-5|few
CASSPQVVQETQYF
TGTGCCAGCAGCCCCCAGGTAGTACAAGAGACCCAGTACTTC
>TRBV29-1|.|TRBJ2-5|many
CSVALPTGGQETQYF
TGCAGCGTTGCCCTCCCGACAGGAGGGCAAGAGACCCAGTACTTC
>TRBV16|TRBD1|TRBJ2-7|.
CASSQYKDRGPLYEQYF
TGTGCCAGCAGCCAATATAAGGACAGGGGACCCCTCTACGAGCAGTACTTC
>TRBV28|TRBD1|TRBJ2-4|many
CASSLTLGQLAKNIQYF
TGTGCCAGCAGTCTTACCCTGGGACAGCTAGCCAAAAACATTCAGTACTTC
>TRBV28|.|TRBJ2-1|.
CASTTAGPDNYNEQFF
TGTGCCAGCACCACTGCAGGGCCGGATAACTACAATGAGCAGTTCTTC